This T cell receptor (beta chain) derives from a study of identical twins. TCRdb recomputed calls from the 5' RACE reads with MiXCR, one row per CDR3 protein. The sample records about 260,000 distinct CDR3 sequences, roughly 7% being singletons. V gave up 3 bases and J gave up 9 bases; unmatched junction bases: 22. CDR1 and CDR2 (germline): DFQATT, SNEGSKA (reference sequence). This CDR3 has 18 residues. The same data also contributed to another study, on yellow fever vaccine responses in identical twins.

This clonotype originated in a woman aged 18-35 years in good health. The sequenced sample consisted of memory (CD45RO+) T cells sorted from blood. This sequence joins TRBV20-1 and TRBJ2-1; TRBD2 matches 8 bases. The CDR3 reads CSASLGGKNNLAGGEQFF. For the CDR3, the DNA is TGCAGTGCTAGTCTCGGGGGGAAAAACAACCTGGCGGGGGGTGAGCAGTTCTTC.